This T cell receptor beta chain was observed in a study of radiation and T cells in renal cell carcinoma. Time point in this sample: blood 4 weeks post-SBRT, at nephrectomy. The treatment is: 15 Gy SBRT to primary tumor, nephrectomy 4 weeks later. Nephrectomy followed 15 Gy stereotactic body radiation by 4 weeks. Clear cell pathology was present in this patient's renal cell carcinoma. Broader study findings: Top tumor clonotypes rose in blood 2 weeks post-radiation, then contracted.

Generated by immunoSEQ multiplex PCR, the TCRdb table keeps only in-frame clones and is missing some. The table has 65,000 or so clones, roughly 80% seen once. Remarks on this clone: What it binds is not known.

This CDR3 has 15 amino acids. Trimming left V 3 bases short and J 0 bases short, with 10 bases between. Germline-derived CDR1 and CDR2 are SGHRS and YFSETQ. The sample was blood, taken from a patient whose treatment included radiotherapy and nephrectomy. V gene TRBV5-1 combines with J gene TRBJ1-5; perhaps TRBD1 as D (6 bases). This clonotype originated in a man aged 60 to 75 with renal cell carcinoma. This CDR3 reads CASSSTGPSNQPQHF. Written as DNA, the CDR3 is TGCGCCAGCAGCTCGACAGGCCCTAGCAATCAGCCCCAGCATTTT. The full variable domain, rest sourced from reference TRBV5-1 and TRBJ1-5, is KAGVTQTPRYLIKTRGQQVTLSCSPISGHRSVSWYQQTPGQGLQFLFEYFSETQRNKGNFPGRFSGRQFSNSRSEMNVSTLELGDSALYLCASSSTGPSNQPQHFGDGTRLSIL.